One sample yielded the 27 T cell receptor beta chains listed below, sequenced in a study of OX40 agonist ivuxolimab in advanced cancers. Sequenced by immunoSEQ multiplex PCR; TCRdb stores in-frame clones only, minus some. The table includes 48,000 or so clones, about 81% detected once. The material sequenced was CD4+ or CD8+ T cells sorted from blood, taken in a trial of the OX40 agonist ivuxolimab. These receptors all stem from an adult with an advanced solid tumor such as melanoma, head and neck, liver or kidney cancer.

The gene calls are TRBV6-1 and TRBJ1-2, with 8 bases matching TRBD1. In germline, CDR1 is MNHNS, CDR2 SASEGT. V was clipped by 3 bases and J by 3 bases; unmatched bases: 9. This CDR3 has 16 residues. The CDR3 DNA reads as TGTGCCAGCAGTGACCCCCGGACAGGGAAGGACTATGGCTACACCTTC. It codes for CASSDPRTGKDYGYTF.

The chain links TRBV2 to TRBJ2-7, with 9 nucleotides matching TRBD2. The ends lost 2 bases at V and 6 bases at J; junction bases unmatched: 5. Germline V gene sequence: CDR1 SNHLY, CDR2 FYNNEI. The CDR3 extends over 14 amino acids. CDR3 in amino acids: CASSERGAGGEQYF. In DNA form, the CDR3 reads TGTGCCAGCAGTGAACGCGGAGCGGGAGGCGAGCAGTACTTC.

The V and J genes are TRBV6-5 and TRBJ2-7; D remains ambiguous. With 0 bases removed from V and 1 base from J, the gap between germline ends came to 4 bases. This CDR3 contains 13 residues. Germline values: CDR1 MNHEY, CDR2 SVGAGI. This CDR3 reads CASSYSGSYEQYF. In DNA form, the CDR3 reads TGTGCCAGCAGTTACTCGGGGTCCTACGAGCAGTACTTC.

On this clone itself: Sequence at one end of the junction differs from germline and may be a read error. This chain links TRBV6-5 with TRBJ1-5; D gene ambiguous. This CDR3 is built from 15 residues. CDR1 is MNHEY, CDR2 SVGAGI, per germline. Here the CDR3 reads CTSKVSGGISQPQHF. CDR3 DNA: TGTACCAGCAAAGTTTCTGGAGGGATCTCTCAGCCCCAGCATTTT.

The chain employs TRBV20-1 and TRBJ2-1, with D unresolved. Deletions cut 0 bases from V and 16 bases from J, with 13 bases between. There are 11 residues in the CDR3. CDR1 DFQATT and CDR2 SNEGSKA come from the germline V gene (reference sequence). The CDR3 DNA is TGCAGTGCTAGAGATAGGTGGGCCGTCTTCTTC. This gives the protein CSARDRWAVFF.

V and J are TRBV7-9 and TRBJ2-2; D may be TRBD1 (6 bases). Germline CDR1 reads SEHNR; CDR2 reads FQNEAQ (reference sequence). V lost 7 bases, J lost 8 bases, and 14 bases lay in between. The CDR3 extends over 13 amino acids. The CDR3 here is CASILMGAGELFF. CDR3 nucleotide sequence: TGTGCCAGCATCCTTATGGGGGCGGGGGAGCTGTTTTTT.

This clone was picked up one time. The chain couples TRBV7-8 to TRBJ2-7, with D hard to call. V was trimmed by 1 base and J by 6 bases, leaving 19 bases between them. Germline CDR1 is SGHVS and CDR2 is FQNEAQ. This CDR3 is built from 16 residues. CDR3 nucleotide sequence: TGTGCCAGCAGCTTAGTGGGTAGCATTCGTTTGGGCGAGCAGTACTTC. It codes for CASSLVGSIRLGEQYF.

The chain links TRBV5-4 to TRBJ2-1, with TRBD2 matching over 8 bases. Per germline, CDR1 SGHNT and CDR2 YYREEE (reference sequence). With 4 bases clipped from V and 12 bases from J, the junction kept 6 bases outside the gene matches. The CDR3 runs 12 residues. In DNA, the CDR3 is TGTGCCAGCAGCCGGGGGGGCAGGGCGCAGTTCTTC. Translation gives CASSRGGRAQFF.

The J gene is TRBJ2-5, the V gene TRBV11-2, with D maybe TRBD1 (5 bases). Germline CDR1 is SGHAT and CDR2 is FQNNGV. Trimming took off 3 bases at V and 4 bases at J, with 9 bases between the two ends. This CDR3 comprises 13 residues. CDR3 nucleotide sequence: TGTGCCAGCAGCTTGAGACAGAGAGAGACCCAGTACTTC. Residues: CASSLRQRETQYF.

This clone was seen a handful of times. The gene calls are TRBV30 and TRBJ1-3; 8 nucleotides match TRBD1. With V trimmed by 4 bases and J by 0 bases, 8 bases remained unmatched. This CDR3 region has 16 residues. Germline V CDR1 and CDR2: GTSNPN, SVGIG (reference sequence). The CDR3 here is CAWTQGQASSGNTIYF. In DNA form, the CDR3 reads TGTGCCTGGACTCAGGGACAGGCTAGCTCTGGAAACACCATATATTTT. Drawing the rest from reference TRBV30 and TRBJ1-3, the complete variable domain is SQTIHQWPATLVQPVGSPLSLECTVEGTSNPNLYWYRQAAGRGLQLLFYSVGIGQISSEVPQNLSASRPQDRQFILSSKKLLLSDSGFYLCAWTQGQASSGNTIYFGEGSWLTVV.

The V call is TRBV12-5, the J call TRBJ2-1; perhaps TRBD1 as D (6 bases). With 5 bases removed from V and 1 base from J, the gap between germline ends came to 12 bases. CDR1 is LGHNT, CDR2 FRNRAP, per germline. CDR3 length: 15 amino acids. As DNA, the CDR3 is TGTGCTAGTGGTCAAACAGGGCGTTCCTACAATGAGCAGTTCTTC. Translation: CASGQTGRSYNEQFF.

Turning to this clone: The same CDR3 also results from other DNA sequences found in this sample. The CDR3 DNA follows: TGTGCCAGCAGTCTCTGGGGGAACACTGAAGCTTTCTTT. Protein: CASSLWGNTEAFF. V gene TRBV7-9 combines with J gene TRBJ1-1; D gene ambiguous. The CDR3 consists of 13 residues. Germline V gives CDR1 SEHNR, CDR2 FQNEAQ (reference sequence). The V end lost 6 bases, the J end lost 1 base, and 9 bases lay between the germline ends.

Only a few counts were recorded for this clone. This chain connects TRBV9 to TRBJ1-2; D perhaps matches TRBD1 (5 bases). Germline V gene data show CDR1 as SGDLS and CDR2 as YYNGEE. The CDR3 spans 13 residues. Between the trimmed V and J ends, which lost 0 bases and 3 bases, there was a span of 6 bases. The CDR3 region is CASSVVGDYGYTF. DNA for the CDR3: TGTGCCAGCAGCGTAGTGGGGGACTATGGCTACACCTTC.

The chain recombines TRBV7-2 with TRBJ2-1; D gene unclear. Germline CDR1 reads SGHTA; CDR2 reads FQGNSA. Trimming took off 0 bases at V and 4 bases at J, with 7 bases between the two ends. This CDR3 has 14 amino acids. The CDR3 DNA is TGTGCCAGCAGCTTAGCATATGAATACAATGAGCAGTTCTTC. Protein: CASSLAYEYNEQFF.

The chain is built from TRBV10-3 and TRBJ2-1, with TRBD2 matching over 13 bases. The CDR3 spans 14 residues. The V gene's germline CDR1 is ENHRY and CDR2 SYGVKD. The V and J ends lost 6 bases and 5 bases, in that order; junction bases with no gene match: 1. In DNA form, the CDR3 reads TGTGCCATCAGCGGGACTAGCGGGGACAATGAGCAGTTCTTC. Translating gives CAISGTSGDNEQFF.

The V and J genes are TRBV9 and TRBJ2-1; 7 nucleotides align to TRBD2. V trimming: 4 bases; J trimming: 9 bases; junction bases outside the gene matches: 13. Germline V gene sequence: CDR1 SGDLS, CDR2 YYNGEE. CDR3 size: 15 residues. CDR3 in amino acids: CASSPPGLVGAEQFF. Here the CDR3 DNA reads TGTGCCAGCAGCCCCCCCGGACTAGTCGGCGCTGAGCAGTTCTTC. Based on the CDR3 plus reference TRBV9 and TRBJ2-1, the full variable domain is DSGVTQTPKHLITATGQRVTLRCSPRSGDLSVYWYQQSLDQGLQFLIQYYNGEERAKGNILERFSAQQFPDLHSELNLSSLELGDSALYFCASSPPGLVGAEQFFGPGTRLTVL.

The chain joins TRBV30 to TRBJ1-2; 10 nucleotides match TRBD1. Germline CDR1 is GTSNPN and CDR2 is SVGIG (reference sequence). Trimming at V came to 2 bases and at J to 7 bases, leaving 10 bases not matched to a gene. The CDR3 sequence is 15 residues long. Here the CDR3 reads CAWSTPGTGVSGYTF. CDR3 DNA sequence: TGTGCCTGGAGTACTCCCGGGACAGGGGTTAGTGGCTACACCTTC.

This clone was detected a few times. The CDR3 spells CASSQPISGELFF. The CDR3 nucleotides are TGTGCCAGCAGCCAACCCATTTCCGGGGAGCTGTTTTTT. This chain links TRBV9 with TRBJ2-2; D remains ambiguous. The CDR3 runs 13 residues. The V end lost 4 bases, the J end lost 6 bases, and 10 bases lay between the germline ends. CDR1 is SGDLS, CDR2 YYNGEE, per germline. The full variable domain, completed using reference TRBV9 and TRBJ2-2, is DSGVTQTPKHLITATGQRVTLRCSPRSGDLSVYWYQQSLDQGLQFLIQYYNGEERAKGNILERFSAQQFPDLHSELNLSSLELGDSALYFCASSQPISGELFFGEGSRLTVL.

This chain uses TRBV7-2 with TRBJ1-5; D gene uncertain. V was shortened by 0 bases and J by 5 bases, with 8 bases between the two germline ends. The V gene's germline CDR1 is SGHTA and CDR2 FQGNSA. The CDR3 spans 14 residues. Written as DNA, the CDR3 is TGTGCCAGCAGCTTAGCACTCGGTTATCAGCCCCAGCATTTT. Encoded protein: CASSLALGYQPQHF.

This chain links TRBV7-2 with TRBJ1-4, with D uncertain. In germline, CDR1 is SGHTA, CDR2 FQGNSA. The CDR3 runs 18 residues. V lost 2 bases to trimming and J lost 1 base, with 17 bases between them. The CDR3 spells CASSLSSMRVRTNEKLFF. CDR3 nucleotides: TGTGCCAGCAGCTTATCGAGCATGAGGGTCAGAACTAATGAAAAACTGTTTTTT.

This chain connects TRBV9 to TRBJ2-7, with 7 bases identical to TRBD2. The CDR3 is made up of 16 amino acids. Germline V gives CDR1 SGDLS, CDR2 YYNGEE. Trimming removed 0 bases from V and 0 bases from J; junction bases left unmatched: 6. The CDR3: CASSVASSGASYEQYF. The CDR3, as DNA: TGTGCCAGCAGCGTAGCATCTAGCGGAGCCTCCTACGAGCAGTACTTC.

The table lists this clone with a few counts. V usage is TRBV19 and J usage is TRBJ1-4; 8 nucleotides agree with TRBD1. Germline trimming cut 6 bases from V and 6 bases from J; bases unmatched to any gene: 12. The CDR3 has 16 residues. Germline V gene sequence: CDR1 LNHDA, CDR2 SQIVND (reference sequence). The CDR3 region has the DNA TGTGCCAGTAGACCAACCCAACAGGGGGTTTATGAAAAACTGTTTTTT. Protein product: CASRPTQQGVYEKLFF.

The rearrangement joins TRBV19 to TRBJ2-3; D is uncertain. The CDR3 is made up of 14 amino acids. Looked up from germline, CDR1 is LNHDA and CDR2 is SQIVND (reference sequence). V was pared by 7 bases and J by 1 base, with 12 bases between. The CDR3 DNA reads TGTGCCAGTACCCAGGACGCCGGCACAGATACGCAGTATTTT. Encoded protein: CASTQDAGTDTQYF. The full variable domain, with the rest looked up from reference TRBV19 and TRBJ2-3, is DGGITQSPKYLFRKEGQNVTLSCEQNLNHDAMYWYRQDPGQGLRLIYYSQIVNDFQKGDIAEGYSVSREKKESFPLTVTSAQKNPTAFYLCASTQDAGTDTQYFGPGTRLTVL.

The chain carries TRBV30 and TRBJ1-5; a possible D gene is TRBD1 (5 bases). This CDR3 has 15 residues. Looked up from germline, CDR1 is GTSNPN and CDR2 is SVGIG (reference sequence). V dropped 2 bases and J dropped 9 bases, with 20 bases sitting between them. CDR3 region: CAWSQSDLAQGPQHF. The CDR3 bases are TGTGCCTGGAGTCAGTCAGACTTGGCGCAGGGGCCCCAGCATTTT. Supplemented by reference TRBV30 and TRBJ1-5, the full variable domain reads SQTIHQWPATLVQPVGSPLSLECTVEGTSNPNLYWYRQAAGRGLQLLFYSVGIGQISSEVPQNLSASRPQDRQFILSSKKLLLSDSGFYLCAWSQSDLAQGPQHFGDGTRLSIL.

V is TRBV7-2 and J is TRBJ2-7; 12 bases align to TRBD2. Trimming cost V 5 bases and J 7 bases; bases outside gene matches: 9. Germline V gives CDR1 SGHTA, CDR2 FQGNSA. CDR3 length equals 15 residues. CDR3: CASSLRLAGEGEQYF. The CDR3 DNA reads TGTGCCAGCAGCCTCCGACTAGCGGGAGAGGGAGAGCAGTACTTC.

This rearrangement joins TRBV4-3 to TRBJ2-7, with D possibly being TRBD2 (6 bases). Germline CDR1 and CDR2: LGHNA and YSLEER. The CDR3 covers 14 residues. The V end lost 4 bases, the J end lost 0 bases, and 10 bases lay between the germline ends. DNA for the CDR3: TGCGCCAGCAGCCGGGACTTTAGCTCCTACGAGCAGTACTTC. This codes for CASSRDFSSYEQYF.

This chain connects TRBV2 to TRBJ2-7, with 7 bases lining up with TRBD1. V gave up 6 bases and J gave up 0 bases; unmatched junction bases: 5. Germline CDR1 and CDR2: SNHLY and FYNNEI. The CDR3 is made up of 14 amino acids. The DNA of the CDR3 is TGTGCCAGCAGGCATTGGGACAGCTCCTACGAGCAGTACTTC. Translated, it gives CASRHWDSSYEQYF.